A selection of T cell receptor beta chains follows, all from one sample in a study of T cell responses to AZD1222 COVID-19 vaccine. This table comes from immunoSEQ multiplex PCR, and its TCRdb copy is limited to in-frame clones, with some not included. The repertoire holds fewer than 300,000 clones, with about 92% as singletons. The input for sequencing was peripheral blood, taken on day 0 of AZD1222 vaccination. Every receptor here comes from an adult in good health. The CDR3 runs from the conserved cysteine through the conserved F or W. D genes are given only for firm matches. For some rows the clone size is stated as once, few or many, or as a class when expanded; others skip it.

clone_size d_call j_call v_call cdr3_aa cdr3_nt
NA NA TRBJ2-5 TRBV5-1 CASSLEVAGQETQYF TGCGCCAGCAGCTTGGAGGTCGCGGGCCAAGAGACCCAGTACTTC
NA TRBD1 TRBJ1-1 TRBV15 CATSMTGWGVDTEAFF TGTGCCACCAGCATGACAGGGTGGGGGGTGGACACTGAAGCTTTCTTT
NA NA TRBJ2-3 TRBV15 CATSRVGTHTQYF TGTGCCACCAGCAGAGTGGGAACTCATACGCAGTATTTT
NA TRBD1 TRBJ2-2 TRBV11-3 CASSLTTGIPGELFF TGTGCCAGCAGCTTAACGACAGGGATACCCGGGGAGCTGTTTTTT
once NA TRBJ1-6 TRBV5-1 CASSPEGGTGGSPLHF TGCGCCAGCAGCCCGGAGGGGGGGACCGGGGGGTCACCCCTCCACTTT
once NA TRBJ1-2 TRBV10-1 CASRVGDTTDWEGYTF TGCGCCAGCAGAGTCGGGGACACTACTGATTGGGAGGGCTACACCTTC
once NA TRBJ2-7 TRBV25-1 CASNRLNNEQYF TGTGCCAGCAACAGGTTGAATAACGAGCAGTACTTC
NA NA TRBJ2-7 TRBV18 CASSLGVVAEQYF TGTGCCAGCTCACTGGGTGTAGTGGCGGAACAGTACTTC
NA TRBD1 TRBJ2-6 TRBV10-3 CAISESWGQGLAGANVLTF TGTGCCATCAGTGAGAGTTGGGGACAGGGGCTCGCTGGGGCCAACGTCCTGACTTTC
NA TRBD1 TRBJ2-3 TRBV28 CASRTGQGSDTQYF TGTGCCAGCAGGACGGGACAGGGATCAGATACGCAGTATTTT
NA NA TRBJ2-7 TRBV2 CASSVTYEQYF TGTGCCAGCAGTGTAACTTACGAGCAGTACTTC
NA TRBD2 TRBJ2-3 TRBV7-2 CASSLGGGAGGSTDTQYF TGTGCCAGCAGCTTAGGCGGGGGGGCGGGGGGAAGCACAGATACGCAGTATTTT
NA TRBD1 TRBJ1-5 TRBV28 CASSPAGGGGNQPQHF TGTGCCAGCAGCCCCGCAGGGGGCGGTGGGAATCAGCCCCAGCATTTT
NA NA TRBJ2-7 TRBV30 CACSGHGSSYEQYF TGTGCCTGCTCCGGACATGGCAGCTCCTACGAGCAGTACTTC
NA TRBD1 TRBJ1-5 TRBV6-2/TRBV6-3 CASSKGTGGRRNQPQHF TGTGCCAGCAGTAAAGGGACAGGGGGACGTCGCAATCAGCCCCAGCATTTT
NA TRBD1 TRBJ1-2 TRBV7-2 CASSRGLGERYTF TGTGCCAGCAGTAGGGGGCTCGGGGAGCGATACACCTTC
few NA TRBJ1-4 TRBV28 CASSLAGPDEKLFF TGTGCCAGCAGTTTGGCAGGCCCTGATGAAAAACTGTTTTTT
NA NA TRBJ2-5 TRBV2 CAVGGVGLLTAFYF TGTGCCGTGGGGGGAGTAGGTTTGTTAACGGCCTTTTACTTC
NA TRBD2 TRBJ2-3 TRBV9 CASSVTSGSDTQYF TGTGCCAGCAGCGTTACTAGCGGCTCAGATACGCAGTATTTT
NA NA TRBJ1-5 TRBV18 CASSPQGDQPQHF TGTGCCAGCTCACCTCAGGGAGATCAGCCCCAGCATTTT
NA TRBD2 TRBJ2-2 TRBV10-3 CAISASGTGELFF TGTGCCATCAGTGCTAGCGGCACCGGGGAGCTGTTTTTT
NA NA TRBJ1-4 TRBV7-4 CASSQNRVTPMILFF TGTGCCAGCAGCCAAAACAGGGTCACTCCGATGATACTGTTTTTT
NA NA TRBJ2-7 TRBV18 CASSPAGRGSYEQYF TGTGCCAGCTCACCGGCCGGTCGGGGCTCCTACGAGCAGTACTTC
NA TRBD1 TRBJ1-6 TRBV9 CASSAPFGRTGENSPLHF TGTGCCAGCAGCGCCCCCTTTGGTCGGACAGGGGAGAATTCACCCCTCCACTTT
once NA TRBJ2-1 TRBV7-9 CASSPGINEQFF TGTGCCAGCAGCCCAGGGATCAATGAGCAGTTCTTC
NA NA TRBJ1-1 TRBV5-6 CASSFRWVNTEAFF TGTGCCAGCAGCTTTAGATGGGTGAACACTGAAGCTTTCTTT
NA NA TRBJ1-1 TRBV4-1 CASSLDSRNTEAFF TGCGCCAGCAGCCTAGACAGTCGGAACACTGAAGCTTTCTTT
NA NA TRBJ2-4 TRBV3-1/TRBV3-2 CASSQGQLAKNIQYF TGTGCCAGCAGCCAAGGGCAACTAGCCAAAAACATTCAGTACTTC
NA NA TRBJ1-1 TRBV4-1 CASSHVGGTEAFF TGCGCCAGCAGCCATGTGGGGGGGACTGAAGCTTTCTTT
once TRBD1 TRBJ2-7 TRBV5-6 CASSWDSTKLGEYF TGTGCCAGCAGCTGGGACAGCACAAAGTTGGGGGAGTACTTC
NA NA TRBJ2-2 TRBV10-2 CASSEKAGVNTGELFF TGCGCCAGCAGTGAGAAGGCAGGTGTAAACACCGGGGAGCTGTTTTTT
NA NA TRBJ1-1 TRBV20-1 CSASSRGATEAFF TGCAGTGCTAGTAGTAGGGGGGCTACTGAAGCTTTCTTT
NA NA TRBJ1-3 TRBV9 CASSAGTVVSGNTIYF TGTGCCAGCAGCGCCGGGACGGTAGTCTCTGGAAACACCATATATTTT
NA NA TRBJ1-6 TRBV28 CASSLGGDSYNSPLHF TGTGCCAGCAGTTTAGGGGGGGACTCCTATAATTCACCCCTCCACTTT
NA NA TRBJ1-1 TRBV6-5 CASSYGGGTRTFF TGTGCCAGCAGTTACGGGGGAGGGACGAGGACTTTCTTT
NA NA TRBJ2-3 TRBV7-3 CASSLGVSVDTQYF TGTGCCAGCAGCTTGGGGGTCTCGGTAGATACGCAGTATTTT
NA NA TRBJ1-6 TRBV3-1/TRBV3-2 CASSQAGRGNSPLHF TGTGCCAGCAGCCAAGCCGGACGGGGAAATTCACCCCTCCACTTT
NA TRBD1 TRBJ1-2 TRBV2 CARAVRTGEGYTF TGTGCCAGGGCGGTGAGGACAGGGGAAGGCTACACCTTC
NA NA TRBJ2-3 TRBV2 CASSGTFNTQYF TGTGCCAGCAGTGGGACTTTTAATACGCAGTATTTT
NA TRBD1 TRBJ2-3 TRBV3-1/TRBV3-2 CASSQSTGGARYF TGTGCCAGCAGCCAGTCGACAGGGGGCGCTCGGTATTTT
once TRBD2 TRBJ2-3 TRBV27 CASSSPSGRTDTQYF TGTGCCAGCAGTTCCCCTAGCGGGAGAACAGATACGCAGTATTTT
NA NA TRBJ2-6 TRBV27 CASQGRPGANVLTF TGTGCCAGCCAGGGGAGGCCTGGGGCCAACGTCCTGACTTTC
NA NA TRBJ2-7 TRBV28 CASSPQPYRYEQYF TGTGCCAGCAGTCCTCAACCGTACAGATACGAGCAGTACTTC
NA NA TRBJ2-5 TRBV10-1 CASSERLGETQYF TGCGCCAGCAGTGAGAGGCTTGGAGAGACCCAGTACTTC
NA NA TRBJ2-1 TRBV7-2 CASSLRTGVVFF TGTGCCAGCAGCTTAAGAACGGGAGTGGTGTTCTTC
NA NA TRBJ1-3 TRBV4-1 CASSQDPGNRRMGFGNTIYF TGCGCCAGCAGCCAAGACCCAGGGAATCGCCGAATGGGGTTTGGAAACACCATATATTTT
once TRBD2 TRBJ2-7 TRBV9 CASSKGTRNYEQYF TGTGCCAGCAGCAAAGGGACTAGAAACTACGAGCAGTACTTC
NA NA TRBJ1-5 TRBV27 CASSGRDEGYQPQHF TGTGCCAGCAGTGGCCGGGACGAGGGTTATCAGCCCCAGCATTTT
NA TRBD1 TRBJ1-2 TRBV6-5 CASSYRDRGYGYTF TGTGCCAGCAGTTACCGGGACAGGGGCTATGGCTACACCTTC
once NA TRBJ1-4 TRBV29-1 CSAGGQINEKLFF TGCAGCGCCGGTGGGCAGATTAATGAAAAACTGTTTTTT
NA NA TRBJ2-7 TRBV28 CATTRERSYEQYF TGTGCCACAACCCGAGAGCGCTCCTACGAGCAGTACTTC
NA NA TRBJ2-5 TRBV7-9 CASSLLDF TGTGCCAGCAGCTTATTGGACTTC
NA TRBD1 TRBJ2-6 TRBV24-1 CATSGRDSLSGANVLTF TGTGCCACCAGTGGCAGGGACAGCCTCTCTGGGGCCAACGTCCTGACTTTC